This TCR beta chain stems from a study of blood T cell repertoires in COVID-19. TCRdb's table, derived via immunoSEQ multiplex PCR, lists solely in-frame clones and lacks some. Altogether 120,000 to 150,000 clones are present, around 87% being singletons, with the ten largest covering 1% to 1.5%. Assignment of participants to cohorts was predicated upon participant-reported clinical history. Source material: PBMCs or T cells enriched from blood (not recorded which). This TCR was recovered from a young woman with acute COVID-19.

The CDR3 region has the DNA TGTGCCAGTAGCGACATGAGCTCCTACAATGAGCAGTTCTTC. Translating it yields CASSDMSSYNEQFF. The chain carries TRBV19 and TRBJ2-1; D is unclear. CDR1 is LNHDA and CDR2 is SQIVND in the germline V gene (reference sequence). The CDR3 has 14 amino acids. V lost 6 bases and J 0 bases, leaving 9 bases between the germline ends.